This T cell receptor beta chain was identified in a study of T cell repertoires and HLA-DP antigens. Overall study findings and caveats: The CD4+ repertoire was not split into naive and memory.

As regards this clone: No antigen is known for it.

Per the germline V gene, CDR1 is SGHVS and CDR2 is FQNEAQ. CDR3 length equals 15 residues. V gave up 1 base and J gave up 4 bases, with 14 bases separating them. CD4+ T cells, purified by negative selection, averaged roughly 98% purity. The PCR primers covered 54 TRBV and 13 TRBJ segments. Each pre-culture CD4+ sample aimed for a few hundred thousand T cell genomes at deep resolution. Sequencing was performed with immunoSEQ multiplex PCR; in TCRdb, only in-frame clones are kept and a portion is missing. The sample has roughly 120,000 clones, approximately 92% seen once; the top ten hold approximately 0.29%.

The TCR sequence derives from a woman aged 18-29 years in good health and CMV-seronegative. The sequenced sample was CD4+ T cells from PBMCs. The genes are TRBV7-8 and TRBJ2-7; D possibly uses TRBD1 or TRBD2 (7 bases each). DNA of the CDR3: TGTGCCAGCAGCTTAGGGGGGGGACAGCTATACGAGCAGTACTTC. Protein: CASSLGGGQLYEQYF. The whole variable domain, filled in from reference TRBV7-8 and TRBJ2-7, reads GAGVSQSPRYKVAKRGQDVALRCDPISGHVSLFWYQQALGQGPEFLTYFQNEAQLDKSGLPSDRFFAERPEGSVSTLKIQRTQQEDSAVYLCASSLGGGQLYEQYFGPGTRLTVT.